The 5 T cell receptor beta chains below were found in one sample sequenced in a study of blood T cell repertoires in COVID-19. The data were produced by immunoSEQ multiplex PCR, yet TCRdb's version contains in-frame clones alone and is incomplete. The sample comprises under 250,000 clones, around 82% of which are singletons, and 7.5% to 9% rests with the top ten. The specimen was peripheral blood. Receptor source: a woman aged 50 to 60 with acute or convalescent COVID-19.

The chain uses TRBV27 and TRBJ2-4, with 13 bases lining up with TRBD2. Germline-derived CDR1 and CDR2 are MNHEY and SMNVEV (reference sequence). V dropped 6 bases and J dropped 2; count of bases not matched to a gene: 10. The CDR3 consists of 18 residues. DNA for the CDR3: TGTGCCAGCAGCCCTACCGGGACTAGCGGGAACACCAAAAACATTCAGTACTTC. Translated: CASSPTGTSGNTKNIQYF.

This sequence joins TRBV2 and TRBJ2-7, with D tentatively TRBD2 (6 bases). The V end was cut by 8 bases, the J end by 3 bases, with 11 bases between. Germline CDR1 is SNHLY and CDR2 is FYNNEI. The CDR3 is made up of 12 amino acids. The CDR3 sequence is CASRDLDYEQYF. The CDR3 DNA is TGTGCCAGCCGGGACTTAGACTACGAGCAGTACTTC.

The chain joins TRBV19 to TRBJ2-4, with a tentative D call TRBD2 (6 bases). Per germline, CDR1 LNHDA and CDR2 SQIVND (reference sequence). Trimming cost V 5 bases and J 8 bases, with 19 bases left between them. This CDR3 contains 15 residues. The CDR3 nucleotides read TGTGCCAGTAGTCCCCCCACAGGCTGGGGGGACATTCAGTACTTC. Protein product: CASSPPTGWGDIQYF. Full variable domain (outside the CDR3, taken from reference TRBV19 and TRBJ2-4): DGGITQSPKYLFRKEGQNVTLSCEQNLNHDAMYWYRQDPGQGLRLIYYSQIVNDFQKGDIAEGYSVSREKKESFPLTVTSAQKNPTAFYLCASSPPTGWGDIQYFGAGTRLSVL.

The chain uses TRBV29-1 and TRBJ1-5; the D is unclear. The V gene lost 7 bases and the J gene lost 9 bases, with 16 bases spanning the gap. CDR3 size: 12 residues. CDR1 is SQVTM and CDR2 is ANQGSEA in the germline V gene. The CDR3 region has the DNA TGCAGCGCTCAAACTCTTTCAGGGCCCCAGCATTTT. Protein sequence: CSAQTLSGPQHF.

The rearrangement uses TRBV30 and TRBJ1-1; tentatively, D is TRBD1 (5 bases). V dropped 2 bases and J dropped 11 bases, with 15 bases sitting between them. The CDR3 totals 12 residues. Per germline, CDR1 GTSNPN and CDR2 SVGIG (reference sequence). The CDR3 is CAWSTTPGWAFF. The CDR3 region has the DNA TGTGCCTGGAGTACCACCCCAGGGTGGGCTTTCTTT.